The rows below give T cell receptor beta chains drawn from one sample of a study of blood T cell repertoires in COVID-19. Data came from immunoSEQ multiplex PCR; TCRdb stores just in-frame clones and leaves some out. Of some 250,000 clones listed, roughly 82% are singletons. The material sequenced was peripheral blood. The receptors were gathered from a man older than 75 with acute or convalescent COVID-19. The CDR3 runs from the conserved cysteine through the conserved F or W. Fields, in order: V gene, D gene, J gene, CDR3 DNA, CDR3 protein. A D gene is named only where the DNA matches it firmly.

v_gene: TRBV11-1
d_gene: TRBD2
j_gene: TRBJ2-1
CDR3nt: TGTGCCAGCAGCCCCAGCGGGAGGGCTGGGGGTGAGCAGTTCTTC
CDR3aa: CASSPSGRAGGEQFF

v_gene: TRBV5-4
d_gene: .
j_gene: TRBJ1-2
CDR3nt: TGTGCCAGCAGCCGACAGGACAGTAACTATGGCTACACCTTC
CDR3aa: CASSRQDSNYGYTF

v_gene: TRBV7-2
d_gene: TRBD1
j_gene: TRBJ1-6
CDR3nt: TGTGCCAGCAGCTTAGAAGGGGACAGCTCCTATAATTCACCCCTCCACTTT
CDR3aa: CASSLEGDSSYNSPLHF

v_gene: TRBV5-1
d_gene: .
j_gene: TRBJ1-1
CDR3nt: TGCGCCAGCAGCTGGCAAACCGGGTCCGAAGCTTTCTTT
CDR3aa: CASSWQTGSEAFF

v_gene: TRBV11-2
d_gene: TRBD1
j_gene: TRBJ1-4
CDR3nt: TGTGCCAGCAGCTTAGACCCCGGACAGGGAGAAAAACTGTTTTTT
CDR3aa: CASSLDPGQGEKLFF

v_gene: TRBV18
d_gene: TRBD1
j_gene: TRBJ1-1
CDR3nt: TGTGCCAGCTCACCAATGGGACAGTTATCGAACACTGAAGCTTTCTTT
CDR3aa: CASSPMGQLSNTEAFF

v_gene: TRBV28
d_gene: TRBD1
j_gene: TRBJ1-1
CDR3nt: TGTGCCAGCACGACGTTGGGACAGGGGGCGGTTTCGACTGAAGCTTTCTTT
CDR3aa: CASTTLGQGAVSTEAFF

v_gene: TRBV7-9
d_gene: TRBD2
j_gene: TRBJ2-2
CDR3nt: TGTGCCAGCAGCCCGCCCCCTCTAGCGGGAGTCGGCGGGGAGCTGTTTTTT
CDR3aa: CASSPPPLAGVGGELFF

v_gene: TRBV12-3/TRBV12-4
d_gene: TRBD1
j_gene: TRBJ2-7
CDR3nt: TGTGCCAGCAGTTTGTCGACAGGGGTGCAGTACTTC
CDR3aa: CASSLSTGVQYF

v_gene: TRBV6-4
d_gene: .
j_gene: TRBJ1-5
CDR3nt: TGTGCCAGCAGTGAGTCCGGGGTAGGGCAGCCCCAGCATTTT
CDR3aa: CASSESGVGQPQHF

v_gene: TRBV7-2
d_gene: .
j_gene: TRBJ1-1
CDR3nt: TGTGCCAGCAGCTTAGGGACAGTTTCGTCGTCCGAAGCTTTCTTT
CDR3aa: CASSLGTVSSSEAFF

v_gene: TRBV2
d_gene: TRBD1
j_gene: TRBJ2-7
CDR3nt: TGTGCCAGCAGGATTCGGACAGGGGGCGGCGACGAGCAGTACTTC
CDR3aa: CASRIRTGGGDEQYF